The T cell receptor (beta chain) under discussion was sequenced for a study of tumor-infiltrating lymphocytes in primary liver carcinoma. Study context: Tumors measured roughly 4.2 to 11 cm and were stage T1-T3 N0M0. General observations from the study: Only about 7-25% of top clones were detected in each of the five tumor regions.

Concerning this clonotype itself: The antigen is undetermined. A much larger clone is a single base away; this may be a read error.

CDR1 is SNHLY and CDR2 is FYNNEI in the germline V gene. CDR3 size: 12 residues. Joint extraction of RNA and DNA used roughly 20-33 mg of bulk tissue that was unsorted. The sampling covered five separate regions of each tumor. TCR beta cDNA was made from 450 to 500 ng total RNA with a constant-region primer. Libraries of TCR beta came from three nested multiplex PCR rounds with slightly modified ARM-PCR. Researchers ran the first two PCR rounds for roughly 10 cycles each with TRBV1-TRBV30 forward primers and a C-beta reverse primer. TCRdb called the multiplex PCR reads again in MiXCR, with one record for every CDR3 protein. The sample comprises more than 90,000 distinct CDR3 sequences, around 71% of which are singletons, and 9.5% to 15% rests with the top ten.

This chain links TRBV2 with TRBJ2-1; a weak D match, TRBD1 (5 bases). Sequenced material: liver tumor tissue from sampling region 2. The subset denotes: tumor region T2, inferior pole. The receptor was derived from a woman in her fifties or sixties with primary liver carcinoma and hepatitis B virus infection. CDR3 protein: CAISEQAGLRFF. CDR3 bases: TGTGCCATCAGTGAACAGGCCGGTTTAAGGTTCTTC.